This T cell receptor (beta chain) stems from a study of T cell repertoires in cytomegalovirus infection. Study outcomes and limitations: Across the ex vivo response, the dominant clonotypes were HLA-C-restricted CMV-specific TCR beta clonotypes.

As concerns this clonotype: Its antigen is not identified.

Each CDR3 protein is one row after TCRdb ran MiXCR on the reads. The profile shows some 220,000 distinct CDR3 sequences, approximately 40% of them singletons. The CDR3 length is 16 residues. Trimming at V came to 0 bases and at J to 8 bases, leaving 13 bases not matched to a gene. The germline V gene has CDR1 SQVTM and CDR2 ANQGSEA. The TCR was taken from a human donor in good health (CMV status not recorded). Some clones in this sample may be carry-over from other donors' samples. J is TRBJ2-1 and V is TRBV29-1; 7 bases line up with TRBD2. Sequences were derived from CD8+ T cells from cultured PBMCs, sampled from culture after CMV antigen stimulation. CDR3 nucleotides: TGCAGCGTTGAAGATGAGCTAGCGGCCCCCTCTGATGAGCAGTTCTTC. Its translation is CSVEDELAAPSDEQFF.